A single sample is the source of the 6 T cell receptor beta chains below, sequenced in a study of blood T cell repertoires in COVID-19. Clones were read by immunoSEQ multiplex PCR, and TCRdb kept only the in-frame ones, dropping some. The table includes over 150,000 clones, about 90% detected once. The specimen sequenced was peripheral blood. These receptors were obtained from a man in his forties or fifties with acute or convalescent COVID-19.

This chain connects TRBV6-5 to TRBJ1-6, with TRBD1 matching over 9 bases. Germline-derived CDR1 and CDR2 are MNHEY and SVGAGI. The CDR3 is 14 amino acids. V gave up 7 bases and J gave up 9 bases; unmatched junction bases: 7. CDR3 residues: CASTSGQGTSPLHF. CDR3 coding DNA: TGTGCCAGCACCTCCGGACAGGGGACTTCACCCCTCCACTTT.

In nucleotides, the CDR3 is TGTGCCACGAGGACAGGGGGCGCCGTGGCCTATGGCTACACCTTC. It yields the protein CATRTGGAVAYGYTF. V is TRBV19 and J is TRBJ1-2; 11 bases are a match to TRBD1. The CDR3 totals 15 residues. V shed 10 bases, J shed 4 bases, and the junction held 11 bases outside the gene matches. CDR1 is LNHDA, CDR2 SQIVND, per germline (reference sequence).

The chain has TRBV19 and TRBJ2-7; TRBD1 matches at 8 bases. This CDR3 region has 13 residues. Per germline, CDR1 LNHDA and CDR2 SQIVND (reference sequence). Trimming took 8 bases from V and 5 from J; bases not matched to a gene: 8. The CDR3 is CASGRQGLDEQYF. The CDR3 DNA sequence: TGTGCCAGTGGAAGACAGGGGCTAGACGAGCAGTACTTC.

This clone was recorded only once. The gene calls are TRBV28 and TRBJ1-2; D gene uncertain. CDR1 is MDHEN and CDR2 is SYDVKM in the germline V gene. This CDR3 has 15 amino acids. Trimming removed 3 bases at V and 0 bases at J, with 11 bases between. CDR3 protein: CASSFPRLANYGYTF. CDR3 in DNA: TGTGCCAGCAGTTTTCCCAGACTAGCTAACTATGGCTACACCTTC.

This chain links TRBV10-1 with TRBJ2-2; the D is unclear. Trimming took off 1 base at V and 2 bases at J, with 5 bases between the two ends. The CDR3 is 14 residues long. Germline V CDR1 and CDR2: WNHNN, SYGVQD (reference sequence). Here the CDR3 DNA reads TGCGCCAGCAGTGAGTGGAGAAACACCGGGGAGCTGTTTTTT. Amino acids: CASSEWRNTGELFF.

V usage is TRBV5-1 and J usage is TRBJ1-5; 8 bases fit TRBD1. This CDR3 is built from 14 residues. After removal of 4 bases from V and 5 bases from J, the junction contained 5 bases not matched to a gene. Germline loops: CDR1 SGHRS, CDR2 YFSETQ. CDR3 DNA: TGCGCCAGCAGCCCGGACAGGGCGGATCAGCCCCAGCATTTT. Its translation is CASSPDRADQPQHF.